This TCR beta chain was retrieved from a study of blood T cell repertoires in COVID-19. In the study overall: The United States, Italy and Spain provided the acute and convalescent COVID-19 samples. Nucleic acid was either cDNA or gDNA, and it came from T cells, B-cell-depleted T cells, or PBMCs.

This clone was seen a few times. With V trimmed by 4 bases and J by 1 base, 13 bases remained unmatched. Germline-derived CDR1 and CDR2 are SGHRS and YFSETQ. This CDR3 has 19 amino acids. In the study's own analysis: Reference gene primers were amplified, and this amplification served to estimate nucleated cell counts. Some clones are missing from TCRdb's copy, which holds only in-frame ones; the method was immunoSEQ multiplex PCR. V, J and clone size were drawn from that table, and D and trimming were deduced from the DNA. Found here are under 200,000 clones, around nine tenths of them singletons; the top ten hold 3.5% to 4.5%.

The clonotype was recovered from a man aged 18 to 35 with active or convalescent COVID-19. The sequencing input was peripheral blood. The chain has TRBV5-1 and TRBJ2-1, with 11 bases identical to TRBD1. CDR3 sequence: CASSPHGTGGKQSYNEQFF. In DNA, the CDR3 is TGCGCCAGCAGCCCACACGGGACAGGGGGTAAACAGTCCTACAATGAGCAGTTCTTC.